This T cell receptor (beta chain) is drawn from a study of T-cell memory formation after mild COVID-19. J gave up 0 bases and V 3 bases, and 2 bases lay outside the gene matches. The CDR3 has 15 residues. The germline CDR1 and CDR2 sequences are LGHNA and YSLEER. This clonotype occurred a few times. TCRdb reprocessed the 5' RACE reads via MiXCR and lists one record per CDR3 protein. The table shows about 390,000 distinct CDR3 sequences, with over 20% occurring only once. The specimen was PBMCs or a T cell subset sorted from them (not recorded which). This receptor was obtained from an adult woman who had mild COVID-19 (a few samples of this study predate the infection). Cell type and time point are not known. The genes are TRBV4-3 and TRBJ2-1, with 7 bases that match TRBD2. CDR3 DNA sequence: TGCGCCAGCAGCCACGGGAGGAGCTCCTACAATGAGCAGTTCTTC. Translation gives CASSHGRSSYNEQFF.